The source of this T cell receptor beta chain is a study of cytomegalovirus exposure and HLA in healthy donors. General observations from the study: Being productive about 87% or about 30% of the time was typical of most TCR beta V segments in an earlier analysis. Associated with cytomegalovirus, according to the listing, were approximately 160 TCR beta chains. Most of the CMV-associated TCR beta chains (in a later analysis) appeared to be HLA-restricted.

Note on this clone: The antigen is undetermined.

It was with 60 Vbeta and 13 Jbeta primers that the PCR ran. This table comes from immunoSEQ multiplex PCR, and its TCRdb copy is limited to in-frame clones, with some not included. The sample has roughly 140,000 clones; 75% to 85% are singletons. Sequenced input: PBMCs. The source of this sequence is a human donor in good health.

The CDR3 sequence is CASSPDREVGSQYF. The DNA for the CDR3 is TGTGCCAGCAGTCCGGACAGGGAAGTCGGCAGTCAGTACTTC. The chain is built from TRBV5-6 and TRBJ2-7, with TRBD1 matching 8 bases. Germline loops: CDR1 SGHDT, CDR2 YYEEEE. There are 14 residues in the CDR3. The ends lost 5 bases at V and 10 bases at J; junction bases unmatched: 14.